These 21 T cell receptor beta chains were sequenced from one sample in a study of metastatic and nonmetastatic thyroid tumors (dated by TCRdb to about 2020). Library preparation was by PCR. TCRdb records Illumina HiSeq 4000 as the sequencer. Starting from the raw public reads, TCRdb applied fastp trimming at Q25, assembled clones with MiXCR and retained in-frame beta chains. This sample comprises tens of thousands of clones, 20% to 30% of them detected only once. The ten largest clones add up to around 13% of the sample. None of the patients had been given any treatment before thyroid surgery. Sequencing was carried out using tumor tissue. These receptors were taken from a female donor with papillary thyroid cancer or a benign thyroid nodule (not recorded which). Some clones in this sample may be carry-over from other donors' samples.

This clone was recorded many times. The chain links TRBV15 to TRBJ2-7, with 9 bases aligning to TRBD2. Losses at the gene ends were 2 bases for V and 7 bases for J; bases not matched to a gene: 3. Germline V gene data show CDR1 as LNHNV and CDR2 as YYDKDF (reference sequence). CDR3 length: 13 amino acids. The CDR3 spells CATSRIAGEEQYF. CDR3 DNA sequence: TGTGCCACCAGCAGAATAGCGGGAGAAGAGCAGTACTTC. The entire variable domain, with the rest obtained from reference TRBV15 and TRBJ2-7, is as follows: DAMVIQNPRYQVTQFGKPVTLSCSQTLNHNVMYWYQQKSSQAPKLLFHYYDKDFNNEADTPDNFQSRRPNTSFCFLDIRSPGLGDTAMYLCATSRIAGEEQYFGPGTRLTVT.

The chain is built from TRBV11-2 and TRBJ2-7; 9 bases align to TRBD2. J gave up 2 bases and V 3 bases, and 8 bases lay outside the gene matches. The CDR3 loop spans 16 amino acids. Germline lookup yields CDR1 SGHAT and CDR2 FQNNGV. CDR3 loop: CASSLMGGREPYEQYF. The CDR3 nucleotides read TGTGCCAGCAGCTTGATGGGCGGGAGGGAACCCTACGAGCAGTACTTC.

The genes are TRBV20-1 and TRBJ2-1; D is perhaps TRBD2 (6 bases). The CDR3 has 12 residues. Germline CDR1 reads DFQATT; CDR2 reads SNEGSKA (reference sequence). Trimming pared 4 bases from V and 8 bases from J, leaving 12 bases between. This chain's CDR3 is CSATGLGDEQFF. CDR3 nucleotides: TGCAGTGCTACGGGACTTGGCGATGAGCAGTTCTTC.

This clone was recorded many times. This sequence may be a read error, since a much larger clone differs from it by one base. The gene calls are TRBV6-5 and TRBJ1-1; D remains unclear. This CDR3 comprises 13 residues. Germline V lookup: CDR1 MNHEY, CDR2 SVGAGI. The CDR3 loop reads CASSYAGNTEAFF. Written as DNA, the CDR3 is TGCGCCAGCAGTTACGCCGGTAACACTGAAGCTTTCTTT.

This clone qualifies as medium-sized (0.01 to 0.1%). The chain couples TRBV27 to TRBJ1-6; a possible D gene is TRBD1 (6 bases). CDR3 length: 16 residues. The V end lost 5 bases, the J end lost 7 bases, and 18 bases lay between the germline ends. CDR1 is MNHEY, CDR2 SMNVEV, per germline (reference sequence). The DNA for the CDR3 is TGTGCCAGCAGTCTCCTGAGGGGGTCGGAAAATTCACCCCTCCACTTT. Its protein is CASSLLRGSENSPLHF.

This clone was counted between two and nine times. The chain carries TRBV6-1 and TRBJ1-4; D gene uncertain. CDR1 MNHNS and CDR2 SASEGT come from the germline V gene. CDR3 length equals 14 residues. V shed 3 bases and J shed 5 bases, with 10 bases lying between them. CDR3 loop: CASSDGQLNEKLFF. DNA of the CDR3: TGTGCCAGCAGTGACGGGCAGTTAAATGAAAAACTGTTTTTT.

This clone came up many times. The V and J genes are TRBV28 and TRBJ2-7, with 14 nucleotides matching TRBD2. The CDR3 consists of 18 residues. Germline lookup yields CDR1 MDHEN and CDR2 SYDVKM. Trimming removed 3 bases from V and 2 bases from J; junction bases left unmatched: 9. In DNA form, the CDR3 reads TGTGCCAGCAGTTTTGAATGGAGGACTAGCGGGAGGACCTACGAGCAGTACTTC. Its translation: CASSFEWRTSGRTYEQYF. Full variable domain (outside the CDR3, taken from reference TRBV28 and TRBJ2-7): DVKVTQSSRYLVKRTGEKVFLECVQDMDHENMFWYRQDPGLGLRLIYFSYDVKMKEKGDIPEGYSVSREKKERFSLILESASTNQTSMYLCASSFEWRTSGRTYEQYFGPGTRLTVT.

This clone has a handful of counts. Likely a read error: the CDR3 ends without its conserved phenylalanine or tryptophan. The chain couples TRBV24-1 to TRBJ2-5; a possible D gene is TRBD1 (6 bases). The ends were cut back, 3 bases at V and 4 bases at J, with 14 bases in the middle. The CDR3 loop spans 15 amino acids. Germline-derived CDR1 and CDR2 are KGHDR and SFDVKD. CDR3 bases: TGTGCCACCAGTGATCCGGAGACAGGTCCAGAGACCCAGTACTCC. Its protein product is CATSDPETGPETQYS.

There are many counts of this clone. The chain has TRBV24-1 and TRBJ1-2; possibly TRBD1 for D (5 bases). The CDR3 runs 13 residues. The germline V and J ends were trimmed by 5 bases and 4 bases, with 10 bases remaining between them. Germline V gives CDR1 KGHDR, CDR2 SFDVKD. The CDR3 sequence: CATSVPGLYGYTF. The CDR3 bases are TGTGCCACCAGTGTCCCGGGACTCTATGGCTACACCTTC.

The V and J genes are TRBV12-3 or TRBV12-4 and TRBJ2-3, with 10 bases identical to TRBD1. J was trimmed by 2 bases and V by 7 bases; bases with no gene match: 6. The CDR3 runs 15 residues. CDR3 sequence: CASTRQGAITDTQYF. CDR3 DNA sequence: TGTGCCAGCACCAGACAGGGGGCGATCACAGATACGCAGTATTTT.

The V call is TRBV5-1, the J call TRBJ1-1; D is unclear. Germline CDR1 SGHRS, CDR2 YFSETQ. V lost 5 bases, J lost 2 bases, and 4 bases lay in between. CDR3 length: 11 residues. This CDR3 is CASSENTEAFF. The CDR3 nucleotides are TGCGCCAGCAGTGAAAACACTGAAGCTTTCTTT. The entire variable domain, with the rest obtained from reference TRBV5-1 and TRBJ1-1, is as follows: KAGVTQTPRYLIKTRGQQVTLSCSPISGHRSVSWYQQTPGQGLQFLFEYFSETQRNKGNFPGRFSGRQFSNSRSEMNVSTLELGDSALYLCASSENTEAFFGQGTRLTVV.

This clone has a count of ten or more. The chain is built from TRBV5-4 and TRBJ1-4; 9 bases align to TRBD1. This CDR3 contains 18 residues. CDR1 SGHNT and CDR2 YYREEE come from the germline V gene (reference sequence). J lost 5 bases, V lost 4 bases, and 15 bases had no gene match. CDR3 sequence reads: CASSRGQGGNRGNEKLFF. CDR3 in DNA: TGTGCCAGCAGCCGGGGACAGGGAGGGAATAGGGGGAATGAAAAACTGTTTTTT.

The table lists this clone with many counts. This sequence joins TRBV19 and TRBJ1-6; D is unclear. Trimming left V 3 bases short and J 4 bases short, with 7 bases between. There are 14 residues in the CDR3. Germline V lookup: CDR1 LNHDA, CDR2 SQIVND (reference sequence). In nucleotides, the CDR3 is TGTGCCAGTAGTATTGGGCCATATAATTCACCCCTCCACTTT. Encoded protein: CASSIGPYNSPLHF. Supplemented by reference TRBV19 and TRBJ1-6, the full variable domain reads DGGITQSPKYLFRKEGQNVTLSCEQNLNHDAMYWYRQDPGQGLRLIYYSQIVNDFQKGDIAEGYSVSREKKESFPLTVTSAQKNPTAFYLCASSIGPYNSPLHFGNGTRLTVT.

The chain has TRBV6-1 and TRBJ2-7, with 13 bases lining up with TRBD2. The CDR3 is 16 amino acids. After removal of 6 bases from V and 7 bases from J, the junction contained 12 bases not matched to a gene. Germline V gene lookup returns CDR1 MNHNS and CDR2 SASEGT. The CDR3 is CASSSGTSGKVWEQYF. CDR3 in DNA: TGTGCCAGCAGCTCCGGGACTAGCGGGAAGGTTTGGGAGCAGTACTTC.

V gene TRBV6-6 combines with J gene TRBJ1-3; D not certain. The CDR3 covers 15 residues. CDR1 and CDR2 from the germline V gene are MNHNY and SVGAGI (reference sequence). The germline V and J ends were trimmed by 0 bases and 5 bases, with 11 bases remaining between them. CDR3 region: CASSYSLDPRNTIYF. The CDR3 DNA reads TGTGCCAGCAGTTACTCGTTGGACCCCAGAAACACCATATATTTT.

This clone was counted many times. A much bigger clone sits one base away, suggesting this may be a read error. This chain connects TRBV15 to TRBJ1-2, with D unresolved. V lost 0 bases and J 4 bases, leaving 9 bases between the germline ends. Germline lookup yields CDR1 LNHNV and CDR2 YYDKDF (reference sequence). This CDR3 contains 14 residues. The CDR3 nucleotides read TGTGCCACCAGCAGAGATCCCGGGGTCTATGGCTACACCTTC. Its protein is CATSRDPGVYGYTF. Variable domain in full (rest from reference TRBV15 and TRBJ1-2): DAMVIQNPRYQVTQFGKPVTLSCSQTLNHNVMYWYQQKSSQAPKLLFHYYDKDFNNEADTPDNFQSRRPNTSFCFLDIRSPGLGDTAMYLCATSRDPGVYGYTFGSGTRLTVV.

Ten or more counts support this clone. V gene TRBV3-1 combines with J gene TRBJ1-1, with D perhaps matching TRBD1 (6 bases). CDR3 length: 12 amino acids. CDR1 LGHDT and CDR2 YNNKEL come from the germline V gene (reference sequence). V lost 3 bases and J 11 bases, leaving 13 bases between the germline ends. The CDR3 region is CASSHFGGRAFF. Here the CDR3 DNA reads TGTGCCAGCAGCCATTTCGGGGGGCGGGCTTTCTTT.

This chain joins TRBV2 and TRBJ2-7, with 10 bases fitting TRBD1. Germline values: CDR1 SNHLY, CDR2 FYNNEI. CDR3 length: 15 residues. The trim removed 6 bases at V and 5 bases at J, leaving 10 bases unmatched. CDR3 nucleotide sequence: TGTGCCAGCAGGGGACAGGGGTTCGGACTGGACGAGCAGTACTTC. This encodes CASRGQGFGLDEQYF.

The chain employs TRBV6-1 and TRBJ2-1, with 12 bases matching TRBD2. Germline V gives CDR1 MNHNS, CDR2 SASEGT. Trimming took 7 bases from V and 10 from J; bases not matched to a gene: 8. The CDR3 sequence is 14 residues long. This CDR3 is CASKATSGGNEQFF. As DNA, the CDR3 is TGTGCCAGCAAGGCTACTAGCGGGGGGAACGAGCAGTTCTTC.

The sample holds a few counts of this clone. CDR3 DNA: TGTGCCAGCAGTACCCCCGGGGAGCAGTACTTC. It codes for CASSTPGEQYF. The V call is TRBV27, the J call TRBJ2-7; D ambiguous. CDR3 size: 11 residues. Trimming took off 5 bases at V and 7 bases at J, with 9 bases between the two ends. CDR1 MNHEY and CDR2 SMNVEV come from the germline V gene (reference sequence).

This clone was seen more than once but under ten times. The rearrangement uses TRBV6-1 and TRBJ2-7; D remains ambiguous. Trimming took off 0 bases at V and 0 bases at J, with 9 bases between the two ends. The germline V gene has CDR1 MNHNS and CDR2 SASEGT. This CDR3 region has 15 residues. In DNA, the CDR3 is TGTGCCAGCAGTGAAGCGCTATGGGCCTCCTACGAGCAGTACTTC. Encoded protein: CASSEALWASYEQYF.